A single sample is the source of the 27 T cell receptor beta chains below, sequenced in a study of T cells in Graves' hyperthyroidism and ophthalmopathy. Amplification yielded TCR beta CDR3 regions, with RNA transcripts as the source. First-round RT-PCR targeting the TCR CDR3 was performed with the HTBI primer set. MiXCR was run by TCRdb on the multiplex PCR reads, yielding one entry per CDR3 protein. Found here are over 250,000 distinct CDR3 sequences, about an eighth of them singletons; the top ten hold 34%. The sample was blood. These receptors all come from a woman aged 40 to 50 with Graves' ophthalmopathy.

The chain joins TRBV20-1 to TRBJ2-1; 9 bases are shared with TRBD2. The CDR3 totals 15 residues. Germline V CDR1 and CDR2: DFQATT, SNEGSKA (reference sequence). V lost 5 bases to trimming and J lost 2 bases; unmatched junction nucleotides: 7. The chain's CDR3 is CSALTLAGTYNEQFF. The CDR3 region has the DNA TGCAGTGCTCTCACCCTAGCGGGAACCTACAATGAGCAGTTCTTC.

The chain has TRBV5-8 and TRBJ2-1; 10 bases line up with TRBD2. Trimming cost V 0 bases and J 7 bases; bases outside gene matches: 13. The CDR3 has 18 amino acids. Germline values: CDR1 SGHTS, CDR2 YDEGEE. The CDR3 is CASSLAALAGASKNEQFF. CDR3 DNA: TGTGCCAGCAGCTTGGCCGCTCTAGCGGGAGCGAGTAAGAATGAGCAGTTCTTC.

The rearrangement links TRBV7-6 to TRBJ2-1; weak D call: TRBD2 (5 bases). V was shortened by 7 bases and J by 7 bases, with 23 bases between the two germline ends. The CDR3 runs to 16 residues. Germline loops: CDR1 SGHVS, CDR2 FNYEAQ. CDR3 sequence reads: CASTLTTGIVLNEQFF. Written as DNA, the CDR3 is TGTGCCAGCACCCTCACTACCGGGATAGTGTTGAATGAGCAGTTCTTC.

This clonotype was picked up many times. V gene TRBV20-1 combines with J gene TRBJ2-3; no firm D call. Germline-derived CDR1 and CDR2 are DFQATT and SNEGSKA (reference sequence). The V end was cut by 5 bases, the J end by 1 base, with 16 bases between. The CDR3 covers 15 residues. CDR3 sequence (DNA): TGCAGTGCTCCTAGTCCGTGGAGCGGCACAGATACGCAGTATTTT. Translation gives CSAPSPWSGTDTQYF.

There are many counts of this clonotype. CDR3 loop: CASSPQRDQPQHF. CDR3 nucleotides: TGTGCCAGTAGCCCCCAAAGGGATCAGCCCCAGCATTTT. This sequence joins TRBV19 and TRBJ1-5; D ambiguous. The CDR3 totals 13 residues. Trimming left V 6 bases short and J 5 bases short, with 11 bases between. In germline, CDR1 is LNHDA, CDR2 SQIVND (reference sequence). The full variable domain, with the rest looked up from reference TRBV19 and TRBJ1-5, is DGGITQSPKYLFRKEGQNVTLSCEQNLNHDAMYWYRQDPGQGLRLIYYSQIVNDFQKGDIAEGYSVSREKKESFPLTVTSAQKNPTAFYLCASSPQRDQPQHFGDGTRLSIL.

The sample holds many counts of this clonotype. The V gene is TRBV5-6, the J gene TRBJ2-2; D remains ambiguous. Trimming cost V 2 bases and J 4 bases, with 3 bases left between them. The CDR3 length is 12 residues. Per the germline V gene, CDR1 is SGHDT and CDR2 is YYEEEE. The CDR3 bases are TGTGCCAGCAGCTTTAGCACCGGGGAGCTGTTTTTT. Encoded protein: CASSFSTGELFF.

The sample holds one count of this clonotype. J is TRBJ1-2 and V is TRBV7-9; D possibly corresponds to TRBD1 (6 bases). Trimming took 5 bases from V and 7 from J, leaving 17 bases between them. Germline-derived CDR1 and CDR2 are SEHNR and FQNEAQ (reference sequence). The CDR3 is 14 residues long. As DNA, the CDR3 is TGTGCCAGCAGCCCCGAGGGGGGGCAGGGTGGCTACACCTTC. This encodes CASSPEGGQGGYTF.

In its sample, this clonotype was seen a few times. This chain connects TRBV6-6 to TRBJ2-3, with TRBD2 identical over 11 bases. From germline, CDR1 is MNHNY and CDR2 SVGAGI (reference sequence). J lost 0 bases, V lost 0 bases, and 8 bases had no gene match. The CDR3 runs 19 residues. The CDR3 sequence is CASSYSGLAGPPSTDTQYF. CDR3 in DNA: TGTGCCAGCAGTTACTCCGGACTAGCGGGTCCCCCTAGCACAGATACGCAGTATTTT.

The genes are TRBV4-1 and TRBJ1-1; D is perhaps TRBD1 (6 bases). The ends were cut back, 1 base at V and 8 bases at J, with 17 bases in the middle. This CDR3 has 15 amino acids. CDR1 is MGHRA, CDR2 YSYEKL, per germline. The CDR3 DNA follows: TGCGCCAGCAGCCAAGGTATTACAGGGATTCGGGAAGCTTTCTTT. Translating gives CASSQGITGIREAFF.

This clonotype occurred many times. This chain connects TRBV28 to TRBJ1-4; TRBD1 matches 7 bases. V shed 8 bases, J shed 8 bases, and the junction held 11 bases outside the gene matches. The CDR3 runs to 14 residues. Germline CDR1 and CDR2: MDHEN and SYDVKM. The CDR3 bases are TGTGCCAGCCGATCCGCGACAGGGCGGGAAAAACTGTTTTTT. Residues: CASRSATGREKLFF.

This clonotype was seen many times. In DNA, the CDR3 is TGTGCCAGCAGCCGTAGACAGGGCGGCTATGGCTACACCTTC. Translation gives CASSRRQGGYGYTF. The V and J genes are TRBV27 and TRBJ1-2, with TRBD1 matching over 7 bases. Trimming at V came to 6 bases and at J to 4 bases, leaving 8 bases not matched to a gene. The CDR3 contains 14 residues. Germline values: CDR1 MNHEY, CDR2 SMNVEV (reference sequence).

The chain joins TRBV11-1 to TRBJ2-5; 13 bases match TRBD2. CDR1 and CDR2 from the germline V gene are SGHAT and FQDESV (reference sequence). The CDR3 covers 14 residues. V lost 8 bases and J lost 5; bases outside the gene matches: 5. The chain's CDR3 is CASGGLAGKETQYF. In DNA, the CDR3 is TGTGCCAGCGGGGGACTAGCGGGGAAGGAGACCCAGTACTTC.

This clonotype was detected only a few times. V is TRBV9 and J is TRBJ1-3; D not certain. The CDR3 is 17 residues long. The V and J ends lost 0 bases and 0 bases respectively, with 13 bases between them. Germline assignment: CDR1 SGDLS and CDR2 YYNGEE. The CDR3 loop is CASSVALRPDSGNTIYF. Here the CDR3 DNA reads TGTGCCAGCAGCGTAGCCCTTCGGCCGGACTCTGGAAACACCATATATTTT. The variable domain in full, with the rest retrieved from reference TRBV9 and TRBJ1-3, is DSGVTQTPKHLITATGQRVTLRCSPRSGDLSVYWYQQSLDQGLQFLIQYYNGEERAKGNILERFSAQQFPDLHSELNLSSLELGDSALYFCASSVALRPDSGNTIYFGEGSWLTVV.

The genes are TRBV9 and TRBJ2-2; either TRBD1 or TRBD2 may supply D (5 bases each). Looked up from germline, CDR1 is SGDLS and CDR2 is YYNGEE. The CDR3 is 14 residues long. V lost 0 bases and J lost 6, with 9 bases in between. In DNA form, the CDR3 reads TGTGCCAGCAGCGTAGGGGGGTTGGCCGGGGAGCTGTTTTTT. Translated, it gives CASSVGGLAGELFF.

The table lists this clonotype with many counts. CDR3 residues: CATSNSNQPQHF. The CDR3 coding sequence is TGTGCCACCAGCAATAGCAATCAGCCCCAGCATTTT. The J gene is TRBJ1-5, the V gene TRBV15, with D unresolved. The V and J ends lost 4 bases and 0 bases respectively, with 1 base between them. CDR3 length: 12 amino acids. Germline assignment: CDR1 LNHNV and CDR2 YYDKDF (reference sequence).

This clonotype was picked up a small number of times. The rearrangement joins TRBV5-1 to TRBJ1-1, with D possibly matching TRBD1 (5 bases). CDR3 length equals 15 residues. V was pared by 0 bases and J by 1 base, with 10 bases between. Germline CDR1 is SGHRS and CDR2 is YFSETQ. CDR3 amino acids: CASSLVGVSNTEAFF. CDR3 DNA: TGCGCCAGCAGCTTGGTGGGGGTCTCGAACACTGAAGCTTTCTTT. Together with reference TRBV5-1 and TRBJ1-1, the CDR3 gives the full variable domain: KAGVTQTPRYLIKTRGQQVTLSCSPISGHRSVSWYQQTPGQGLQFLFEYFSETQRNKGNFPGRFSGRQFSNSRSEMNVSTLELGDSALYLCASSLVGVSNTEAFFGQGTRLTVV.

This clonotype was recorded at least ten times. V gene TRBV27 combines with J gene TRBJ2-7, with 15 bases fitting TRBD2. Germline values: CDR1 MNHEY, CDR2 SMNVEV (reference sequence). This CDR3 region has 15 residues. With V trimmed by 4 bases and J by 4 bases, 2 bases remained unmatched. As DNA, the CDR3 is TGTGCCAGCAGTTCTGGGACTAGCGGGAGGTACGAGCAGTACTTC. Translated: CASSSGTSGRYEQYF.

This clonotype was found many times. This chain links TRBV28 with TRBJ1-2, with D unresolved. Trimming pared 2 bases from V and 6 bases from J, leaving 13 bases between. Germline-derived CDR1 and CDR2 are MDHEN and SYDVKM. The CDR3 contains 14 residues. CDR3 bases: TGTGCCAGCAGTTTAGGGCAGCGACGGAATGGCTACACCTTC. This sequence encodes CASSLGQRRNGYTF.

This clonotype was observed a handful of times. The gene calls are TRBV7-2 and TRBJ1-4; unclear D gene. This CDR3 has 13 amino acids. The V end lost 5 bases, the J end lost 3 bases, and 7 bases lay between the germline ends. From germline, CDR1 is SGHTA and CDR2 FQGNSA. CDR3 protein: CASSPFSNEKLFF. DNA of the CDR3: TGTGCCAGCAGCCCGTTTTCTAATGAAAAACTGTTTTTT.

This clonotype was seen repeatedly, ten times or more. The chain recombines TRBV6-1 with TRBJ2-5; weak D call: TRBD2 (7 bases). Germline V CDR1 and CDR2: MNHNS, SASEGT. Trimming left V 6 bases short and J 4 bases short, with 24 bases between. The CDR3 loop spans 17 amino acids. The CDR3 region has the DNA TGTGCCAGCAGCCGAAGGAGTGGGGGGGGCTTTCCAGAGACCCAGTACTTC. Its protein product is CASSRRSGGGFPETQYF.

This clonotype showed up many times. The V and J genes are TRBV28 and TRBJ1-4; no clear D. The CDR3 has 12 amino acids. The V end was cut by 3 bases, the J end by 13 bases, with 12 bases between. Germline-derived CDR1 and CDR2 are MDHEN and SYDVKM. The CDR3 DNA is TGTGCCAGCAGTTTTTGGACTTCCGGACTGTTTTTT. It yields the protein CASSFWTSGLFF. Based on the CDR3 plus reference TRBV28 and TRBJ1-4, the full variable domain is DVKVTQSSRYLVKRTGEKVFLECVQDMDHENMFWYRQDPGLGLRLIYFSYDVKMKEKGDIPEGYSVSREKKERFSLILESASTNQTSMYLCASSFWTSGLFFGSGTQLSVL.

This clonotype was recorded at least ten times. This rearrangement joins TRBV7-2 to TRBJ1-4; 8 nucleotides line up with TRBD1. V lost 4 bases, J lost 8 bases, and 6 bases stayed unmatched. CDR3 size: 14 residues. Germline CDR1 and CDR2: SGHTA and FQGNSA. The CDR3, as DNA: TGTGCCAGCAGCTCCGGGACAGGAACGGAAAAACTGTTTTTT. It translates to CASSSGTGTEKLFF.

J is TRBJ1-2 and V is TRBV24-1; D is unclear. Germline CDR1 reads KGHDR; CDR2 reads SFDVKD. The V and J ends lost 1 base and 6 bases respectively, with 8 bases between them. There are 13 residues in the CDR3. The CDR3 nucleotides read TGTGCCACCAGTGATTTTTTCAACGATGGCTACACCTTC. Amino acid sequence: CATSDFFNDGYTF.

The chain carries TRBV4-1 and TRBJ2-5, with D hard to call. V was cut by 3 bases and J by 2 bases, with 4 bases left in between. This CDR3 is built from 12 residues. The germline gives CDR1 MGHRA, CDR2 YSYEKL. For the CDR3, the DNA is TGCGCCAGCAGCCATGGACAAGAGACCCAGTACTTC. Translation gives CASSHGQETQYF.

This clonotype was seen only a few times. The V and J genes are TRBV12-3 or TRBV12-4 and TRBJ2-7; TRBD1 matches at 8 bases. The CDR3 covers 14 residues. With 6 bases clipped from V and 2 bases from J, the junction kept 6 bases outside the gene matches. Here the CDR3 reads CASSPQGGPYEQYF. The DNA for the CDR3 is TGTGCCAGCAGCCCACAGGGGGGTCCCTACGAGCAGTACTTC.

The CDR3 loop reads CATSRDGVLRIGEKLFF. CDR3 bases: TGTGCCACCAGCAGAGATGGGGTTCTGAGGATCGGTGAAAAACTGTTTTTT. This sequence joins TRBV15 and TRBJ1-4; D is uncertain. Per the germline V gene, CDR1 is LNHNV and CDR2 is YYDKDF (reference sequence). Trimming left V 0 bases short and J 7 bases short, with 18 bases between. The CDR3 contains 17 residues.

This chain uses TRBV3-1 with TRBJ1-2; the match to TRBD1 covers 7 bases. V lost 1 base, J lost 4 bases, and 6 bases stayed unmatched. CDR1 is LGHDT and CDR2 is YNNKEL in the germline V gene (reference sequence). The CDR3 has 15 residues. The CDR3 DNA is TGTGCCAGCAGCCAAGGGGACAGCGTCTTCTATGGCTACACCTTC. The encoded protein is CASSQGDSVFYGYTF.